The T cell receptor (beta chain) under discussion was sequenced for a study of cytomegalovirus exposure and HLA in healthy donors. Overall study: Among around 170 million T cells, an earlier analysis found 90 million to 130 million unique TCR beta sequences. Regarding the study as a whole: Later analysis demonstrated an association between a missense DCLRE1C variant and TCR beta V- and J-gene trimming. TCR beta V segments were, for the most part, productive about 90% or about 30% of the time in an earlier analysis.

V was clipped by 9 bases and J by 2 bases, with 18 bases between them. The CDR3 has 15 residues. Germline V gene data show CDR1 as LGHNA and CDR2 as YNFKEQ. The primer mix had 60 Vbeta and 13 Jbeta primers. Source study methods: It was a later analysis that counted roughly 79 million unique TCR beta chains, of which 9.5 million to 14 million were shared. Here immunoSEQ multiplex PCR was the method, and the copy in TCRdb shows in-frame clones only, minus some. D and trimming come from the DNA, and the V and J calls and clone size come from that table. Here the sample spans around 130,000 clones, about 84% being singletons. A word on this clone: Its antigen remains unidentified.

The rearrangement links TRBV4-2 to TRBJ2-3, with D possibly TRBD2 on 6 matching bases. The sequencing input was PBMCs. The receptor comes from a boy aged 5-17 years in good health and CMV-seronegative. CDR3 sequence: CASRLVEDVTDTQYF. The CDR3 DNA sequence: TGTGCCAGTAGACTAGTAGAGGACGTCACAGATACGCAGTATTTT.